These 25 T cell receptor beta chains originate from one sample sequenced in a study of human T cells and chemical hapten exposure listed by TCRdb under 2021. Libraries came from RACE. Sequencing relied on a NextSeq 500. TCRdb took the public reads, trimmed them with fastp at Q25, ran MiXCR for clone calling and kept in-frame beta chains. All rows with the same CDR3 protein become a single entry with the most common DNA and genes. The sample profile shows under 300,000 distinct CDR3 sequences; almost 8% of them were found once. Of the sample, 0.9% to 1.5% falls within the top ten clones. According to the study, the label for this sample's time point signals: pre-sensitization, week 0. Read against the paper, the sample's treatment or condition label means: therapeutic diphenylcyclopropenone sensitization with weekly scalp DPC. The starting material was whole blood, obtained in connection with sensitization to the hapten diphenylcyclopropenone (DPC). These receptors were collected from a man between 18 and 29 years old with alopecia areata. Some clones in this sample may be carry-over from other donors' samples.

The chain links TRBV7-9 to TRBJ1-1; 7 nucleotides agree with TRBD1. V was clipped by 5 bases and J by 11 bases; unmatched bases: 8. Germline assignment: CDR1 SEHNR and CDR2 FQNEAQ (reference sequence). CDR3 length: 12 amino acids. The CDR3 loop is CASSRDRDLAFF. Here the CDR3 DNA reads TGTGCCAGCAGCCGCGACAGGGACCTGGCTTTCTTT.

This chain connects TRBV7-2 to TRBJ1-6, with D unresolved. CDR1 is SGHTA and CDR2 is FQGNSA in the germline V gene. The CDR3 has 15 amino acids. The ends were cut back, 5 bases at V and 3 bases at J, with 11 bases in the middle. Here the CDR3 DNA reads TGTGCCAGCAGCCAGGACGGAGTCTATAATTCACCCCTCCACTTT. It is translated as CASSQDGVYNSPLHF.

The CDR3 region is CASSRVAGGPYEQFF. DNA of the CDR3: TGTGCCAGCAGCAGAGTAGCGGGGGGGCCGTATGAGCAGTTCTTC. The chain recombines TRBV7-2 with TRBJ2-1; 11 positions agree with TRBD2. The CDR3 has 15 residues. Germline V gene lookup returns CDR1 SGHTA and CDR2 FQGNSA. The J segment lost 8 bases and the V segment lost 5 bases, leaving 8 bases of the junction unmatched.

The chain links TRBV20-1 to TRBJ1-5; TRBD1 is a possible D gene (5 bases). The CDR3 has 16 amino acids. In germline, CDR1 is DFQATT, CDR2 SNEGSKA (reference sequence). V was cut by 2 bases and J by 4 bases, with 18 bases left in between. CDR3 bases: TGCAGTGCTAGATCTCCCCTAGACAGCCTAAATCAGCCCCAGCATTTT. Protein sequence: CSARSPLDSLNQPQHF.

The sample holds a few counts of this clonotype. The genes are TRBV9 and TRBJ1-1; 7 positions match TRBD1. V shed 2 bases and J 1 base; nucleotides not matched to a gene: 5. The CDR3 has 15 residues. Germline CDR1 SGDLS, CDR2 YYNGEE. DNA of the CDR3: TGTGCCAGCAGCGTTGACAGGGTTCCGAACACTGAAGCTTTCTTT. Its protein product is CASSVDRVPNTEAFF.

This clonotype was observed a handful of times. The chain links TRBV7-9 to TRBJ2-2; D possibly corresponds to TRBD2 (5 bases). CDR3 length: 15 residues. V lost 5 bases, J lost 4 bases, and 14 bases lay in between. Germline CDR1 SEHNR, CDR2 FQNEAQ (reference sequence). CDR3 residues: CASSPSRGATGELFF. The CDR3, as DNA: TGTGCCAGCAGCCCCTCCCGGGGAGCCACCGGGGAGCTGTTTTTT. The full variable domain, in which reference TRBV7-9 and TRBJ2-2 provide the parts outside the CDR3, is DTGVSQNPRHKITKRGQNVTFRCDPISEHNRLYWYRQTLGQGPEFLTYFQNEAQLEKSRLLSDRFSAERPKGSFSTLEIQRTEQGDSAMYLCASSPSRGATGELFFGEGSRLTVL.

This clonotype came up a few times. This chain connects TRBV5-4 to TRBJ1-1; maybe TRBD1 (6 bases). This CDR3 has 16 residues. Per germline, CDR1 SGHNT and CDR2 YYREEE (reference sequence). Between the trimmed V and J ends, which lost 2 bases and 5 bases, there was a span of 19 bases. The CDR3 DNA follows: TGTGCCAGCAGCTTATGGGGGCGAATCCGGGGAACTGAAGCTTTCTTT. Encoded protein: CASSLWGRIRGTEAFF.

This clonotype was seen a few times. The V and J genes are TRBV6-2 or TRBV6-3 and TRBJ2-7; TRBD1 matches at 10 bases. CDR1 is MNHEY and CDR2 is SVGEGT in the germline V gene. The CDR3 is made up of 12 amino acids. V gave up 8 bases and J gave up 6 bases; unmatched junction bases: 4. The CDR3 nucleotides read TGTGCCAGCGGGACAGGGGCGGGCGAGCAGTACTTC. It specifies CASGTGAGEQYF.

This clonotype was detected ten times or more. This chain joins TRBV7-9 and TRBJ1-1, with a tentative D call TRBD1 (6 bases). CDR1 is SEHNR and CDR2 is FQNEAQ in the germline V gene (reference sequence). The CDR3 covers 12 residues. V lost 5 bases and J lost 2, with 6 bases in between. The CDR3 is CASSGGNTEAFF. Written as DNA, the CDR3 is TGTGCCAGCAGCGGGGGCAACACTGAAGCTTTCTTT.

This clonotype was seen a few times. The DNA of the CDR3 is TGCAGTGCTAGGGGAAGTTTATACAAAGGGTCAAACTATAATTCACCCCTCCACTTT. As protein: CSARGSLYKGSNYNSPLHF. V and J are TRBV20-1 and TRBJ1-6; D is undetermined. Trimming took off 3 bases at V and 3 bases at J, with 24 bases between the two ends. Looked up from germline, CDR1 is DFQATT and CDR2 is SNEGSKA (reference sequence). This CDR3 is built from 19 residues.

This clonotype turned up a few times. The chain employs TRBV6-5 and TRBJ1-2, with a possible D match to TRBD1 (6 bases). V dropped 4 bases and J dropped 7 bases, with 16 bases sitting between them. In germline, CDR1 is MNHEY, CDR2 SVGAGI. The CDR3 sequence is 14 residues long. CDR3 residues: CASSSLWTVFGYTF. As DNA, the CDR3 is TGTGCCAGCAGTTCCCTTTGGACAGTTTTTGGCTACACCTTC.

The rearrangement uses TRBV5-1 and TRBJ1-2; weak D call: TRBD1 (5 bases). The germline V gene encodes CDR1 SGHRS and CDR2 YFSETQ. This CDR3 contains 14 residues. Trimming left V 4 bases short and J 4 bases short, with 14 bases between. CDR3 coding DNA: TGCGCCAGCAGCCCGGCCGGGGCCCTCTATGGCTACACCTTC. It translates to CASSPAGALYGYTF.

This chain links TRBV4-2 with TRBJ2-4; weak D call: TRBD1 (6 bases). Per germline, CDR1 LGHNA and CDR2 YNFKEQ. The CDR3 has 15 amino acids. Trimming removed 4 bases from V and 5 bases from J, with 15 bases in between. CDR3 bases: TGTGCCAGCAGCCCGACAAACAGGGTCCAAAACATTCAGTACTTC. This gives the protein CASSPTNRVQNIQYF.

The table lists this clonotype with many counts. The V call is TRBV4-1, the J call TRBJ2-3; no definite D call. Germline CDR1 is MGHRA and CDR2 is YSYEKL. The ends were cut back, 1 base at V and 0 bases at J, with 5 bases in the middle. The CDR3 has 14 residues. CDR3: CASSQAQSTDTQYF. CDR3 nucleotides: TGCGCCAGCAGCCAAGCCCAGAGCACAGATACGCAGTATTTT.

This clonotype was observed a handful of times. This chain connects TRBV28 to TRBJ2-6; D gene ambiguous. Germline V gene lookup returns CDR1 MDHEN and CDR2 SYDVKM. The CDR3 contains 15 residues. Trimming took 5 bases from V and 3 from J, leaving 11 bases between them. The CDR3 nucleotides read TGTGCCAGCAGTCCTTTGGCGCTTGGGGCCAACGTCCTGACTTTC. Its translation: CASSPLALGANVLTF. The whole variable domain, filled in from reference TRBV28 and TRBJ2-6, reads DVKVTQSSRYLVKRTGEKVFLECVQDMDHENMFWYRQDPGLGLRLIYFSYDVKMKEKGDIPEGYSVSREKKERFSLILESASTNQTSMYLCASSPLALGANVLTFGAGSRLTVL.

The rearrangement joins TRBV20-1 to TRBJ2-7; D possibly corresponds to TRBD2 (6 bases). The CDR3 is made up of 14 amino acids. Germline assignment: CDR1 DFQATT and CDR2 SNEGSKA (reference sequence). V dropped 1 base and J dropped 1 base, with 11 bases sitting between them. DNA for the CDR3: TGCAGTGCTAGAGGGAGGGCCTATTCCTACGAGCAGTACGTC. Translation gives CSARGRAYSYEQYV.

This clonotype was picked up many times. This rearrangement joins TRBV12-3 or TRBV12-4 to TRBJ2-3; TRBD1 is a possible D gene (5 bases). V was clipped by 3 bases and J by 1 base, with 11 bases between them. The CDR3 contains 15 residues. The CDR3 spells CASSFGQGRTDTQYF. The CDR3 region has the DNA TGTGCCAGCAGTTTTGGGCAGGGCCGCACAGATACGCAGTATTTT.

The genes are TRBV5-1 and TRBJ2-7; 8 bases agree with TRBD1. This CDR3 is 14 amino acids long. Germline values: CDR1 SGHRS, CDR2 YFSETQ. V lost 4 bases, J lost 3 bases, and 6 bases stayed unmatched. This chain's CDR3 is CASSPRTGNYEQYF. The CDR3 bases are TGCGCCAGCAGCCCAAGGACAGGGAACTACGAGCAGTACTTC.

The rearrangement links TRBV11-2 to TRBJ2-7; no firm D call. Deletions cut 5 bases from V and 3 bases from J, with 23 bases between. Germline CDR1 SGHAT, CDR2 FQNNGV. This CDR3 comprises 17 residues. The CDR3 region has the DNA TGTGCCAGCAGCCCTCCCCCGGTGCTGACCCCCTACTACGAGCAGTACTTC. This codes for CASSPPPVLTPYYEQYF.

This clonotype was counted between two and nine times. The rearrangement joins TRBV5-1 to TRBJ1-2; D is unclear. This CDR3 contains 13 residues. Germline loops: CDR1 SGHRS, CDR2 YFSETQ. V gave up 2 bases and J gave up 4 bases, with 9 bases separating them. CDR3 amino acids: CASSLADSYGYTF. CDR3 sequence (DNA): TGCGCCAGCAGCTTAGCTGACTCCTATGGCTACACCTTC.

In this sample, this clonotype turned up many times. The junction shows a germline mismatch at one end, possibly a read error. The CDR3: CASSLVRTAVMAF. The CDR3 DNA sequence: TGTGCCAGCAGTTTAGTCAGGACGGCCGTAATGGCTTTC. V gene TRBV12-3 or TRBV12-4 combines with J gene TRBJ2-6; D remains unclear. The CDR3 is made up of 13 amino acids.

This clonotype appeared many times. The rearrangement links TRBV20-1 to TRBJ1-5; D gene unclear. The germline V and J ends were trimmed by 0 bases and 1 base, with 4 bases remaining between them. The CDR3 is 13 amino acids. In germline, CDR1 is DFQATT, CDR2 SNEGSKA (reference sequence). The CDR3 is CSARDRSNQPQHF. CDR3 bases: TGCAGTGCTAGAGACAGAAGCAATCAGCCCCAGCATTTT.

The genes are TRBV5-1 and TRBJ1-1; D call uncertain. This CDR3 has 14 amino acids. The germline V gene encodes CDR1 SGHRS and CDR2 YFSETQ. The ends were cut back, 7 bases at V and 4 bases at J, with 17 bases in the middle. CDR3 loop: CASGRFVGPTEAFF. CDR3 bases: TGCGCCAGCGGGCGGTTTGTAGGGCCCACTGAAGCTTTCTTT.

A note on this clonotype: An end of the junction does not agree with germline; a read error may underlie this. This sequence joins TRBV12-3 or TRBV12-4 and TRBJ1-6, with 9 bases fitting TRBD1. This CDR3 is 14 amino acids long. The CDR3 spells CVSSFDRGGTPLHF. The CDR3 DNA reads TGTGTCAGCAGTTTCGACAGGGGGGGGACACCCCTCCACTTT.

The chain carries TRBV7-2 and TRBJ2-2, with 10 bases fitting TRBD1. Trimming removed 5 bases from V and 4 bases from J; junction bases left unmatched: 7. CDR1 SGHTA and CDR2 FQGNSA come from the germline V gene. The CDR3 is made up of 16 amino acids. The CDR3 DNA follows: TGTGCCAGCAGCAAAGCGGACAGGGGGTGCACCGGGGAGCTGTTTTTT. Its protein product is CASSKADRGCTGELFF.